The 27 T cell receptor beta chains presented below share a single source sample, sequenced in a study of T cell repertoires in cytomegalovirus infection. In TCRdb, the reads were re-called with MiXCR into one record per CDR3 protein. The sample includes roughly 700,000 distinct CDR3 sequences, around 30% of them seen just once. No antigen has been identified for these receptors. The starting material was cultured PBMCs, obtained from culture after CMV antigen stimulation. These receptors came from a human donor in good health (CMV status not recorded). Some clones in this sample may be carry-over from other donors' samples.

This clonotype showed up just once. The gene calls are TRBV5-1 and TRBJ2-2; D ambiguous. This CDR3 has 12 amino acids. The germline gives CDR1 SGHRS, CDR2 YFSETQ. Trimming removed 2 bases from V and 9 bases from J, with 8 bases in between. The CDR3 region is CASSFMRRELFF. The CDR3 bases are TGCGCCAGCAGCTTTATGCGGAGGGAGCTGTTTTTT.

This clonotype was found a few times. The chain couples TRBV11-2 to TRBJ1-4; weak D call: TRBD1 (5 bases). V gave up 5 bases and J gave up 7 bases, with 14 bases separating them. Germline V gene data show CDR1 as SGHAT and CDR2 as FQNNGV. The CDR3 consists of 14 residues. The CDR3 DNA sequence: TGTGCCAGCAGCCGCGGGGGGTGGGGTGAAAAACTGTTTTTT. Protein sequence: CASSRGGWGEKLFF.

This rearrangement joins TRBV7-2 to TRBJ1-2; perhaps TRBD1 as D (5 bases). The CDR3 has 14 residues. CDR1 and CDR2 (germline): SGHTA, FQGNSA. V lost 2 bases, J lost 4 bases, and 11 bases lay in between. In nucleotides, the CDR3 is TGTGCCAGCAGCTTAAGTAGGGGATTCTATGGCTACACCTTC. Residues: CASSLSRGFYGYTF.

Many counts were recorded for this clonotype. V and J are TRBV12-3 or TRBV12-4 and TRBJ2-3; maybe TRBD2 (5 bases). V lost 3 bases and J lost 5, with 9 bases in between. The CDR3 is made up of 13 amino acids. Written as DNA, the CDR3 is TGTGCCAGCAGTTTTGAGGGTAGAGATACGCAGTATTTT. The encoded protein is CASSFEGRDTQYF.

The chain carries TRBV10-3 and TRBJ1-1, with a weak D call TRBD1 (5 bases). V lost 5 bases, J lost 1 base, and 8 bases lay in between. The germline V gene has CDR1 ENHRY and CDR2 SYGVKD. This CDR3 is built from 13 residues. CDR3 sequence: CAISNDRNTEAFF. CDR3 in DNA: TGTGCCATCAGTAACGACAGGAACACTGAAGCTTTCTTT.

This clonotype appeared many times. This chain links TRBV7-2 with TRBJ2-2; 8 bases match TRBD1. The CDR3 has 16 residues. The trim removed 3 bases at V and 1 base at J, leaving 4 bases unmatched. Germline V gives CDR1 SGHTA, CDR2 FQGNSA. The CDR3 DNA is TGTGCCAGCAGCTTCAGGGGGCAGGGGAACACCGGGGAGCTGTTTTTT. Translation gives CASSFRGQGNTGELFF.

This clonotype was seen repeatedly, ten times or more. This rearrangement joins TRBV7-2 to TRBJ1-2, with 7 bases lining up with TRBD1. Trimming took 10 bases from V and 7 from J; bases not matched to a gene: 9. Germline CDR1 is SGHTA and CDR2 is FQGNSA. The CDR3 runs 12 residues. The CDR3 DNA sequence: TGTGCCAACCCGCAGGGGGAGGGTGGCTACACCTTC. Translated, it gives CANPQGEGGYTF.

This rearrangement joins TRBV7-8 to TRBJ2-3; the D gene is possibly TRBD1 (5 bases). This CDR3 comprises 15 residues. Trimming stripped 3 bases from V and 7 bases from J, with 17 bases between. Germline V CDR1 and CDR2: SGHVS, FQNEAQ. The CDR3 DNA follows: TGTGCCAGCAGCTTGGGCAGGGAATTAGGTCATACGCAGTATTTT. Translation: CASSLGRELGHTQYF. The whole variable domain, filled in from reference TRBV7-8 and TRBJ2-3, reads GAGVSQSPRYKVAKRGQDVALRCDPISGHVSLFWYQQALGQGPEFLTYFQNEAQLDKSGLPSDRFFAERPEGSVSTLKIQRTQQEDSAVYLCASSLGRELGHTQYFGPGTRLTVL.

This clonotype was detected only a few times. The chain has TRBV11-2 and TRBJ2-4, with D hard to call. Germline V lookup: CDR1 SGHAT, CDR2 FQNNGV. Trimming left V 6 bases short and J 3 bases short, with 12 bases between. The CDR3 consists of 14 residues. As DNA, the CDR3 is TGTGCCAGCAGGAGGTGGGGTAGCAAAAACATTCAGTACTTC. Amino acid sequence: CASRRWGSKNIQYF.

The chain is built from TRBV27 and TRBJ1-1; D not certain. The CDR3 loop spans 14 amino acids. V shed 0 bases and J shed 7 bases, with 12 bases lying between them. Per the germline V gene, CDR1 is MNHEY and CDR2 is SMNVEV (reference sequence). This chain's CDR3 is CASSLSMRRSEAFF. The CDR3 DNA follows: TGTGCCAGCAGTTTATCGATGAGACGGAGTGAAGCTTTCTTT.

The chain has TRBV25-1 and TRBJ2-7; D unclear. V was shortened by 2 bases and J by 0 bases, with 17 bases between the two germline ends. The CDR3 sequence is 17 residues long. Per germline, CDR1 MGHDK and CDR2 SYGVNS. CDR3 in amino acids: CASSEIDLTGSSYEQYF. The CDR3 nucleotides are TGTGCCAGCAGTGAAATCGACCTGACGGGTAGCTCCTACGAGCAGTACTTC.

This clonotype was observed a few times. The V and J genes are TRBV25-1 and TRBJ1-4; D is undetermined. The CDR3 spans 14 residues. CDR1 is MGHDK and CDR2 is SYGVNS in the germline V gene. The germline V and J ends were trimmed by 2 bases and 8 bases, with 12 bases remaining between them. CDR3 protein: CASSEPPAGEKLFF. Here the CDR3 DNA reads TGTGCCAGCAGTGAACCGCCGGCTGGGGAAAAACTGTTTTTT.

This clonotype was seen repeatedly, ten times or more. J is TRBJ2-2 and V is TRBV10-3; 7 bases match TRBD1. Germline CDR1 reads ENHRY; CDR2 reads SYGVKD. CDR3 size: 15 residues. Trimming removed 3 bases from V and 6 bases from J; junction bases left unmatched: 7. The CDR3 region has the DNA TGTGCCATCAGTGAAGAGAACAGGGGAGCCGGGGAGCTGTTTTTT. Protein sequence: CAISEENRGAGELFF.

This clonotype turned up a few times. The rearrangement uses TRBV15 and TRBJ1-2; 10 positions agree with TRBD1. This CDR3 comprises 15 residues. The V gene end was trimmed by 5 bases and the J gene end by 9 bases; junction bases not matched to a gene: 12. Germline V lookup: CDR1 LNHNV, CDR2 YYDKDF (reference sequence). DNA for the CDR3: TGTGCCACCAGCGCCCGACGGACAGGGGGGTTGAGCTACACCTTC. It codes for CATSARRTGGLSYTF.

This clonotype came up many times. The V gene is TRBV7-2, the J gene TRBJ1-1; D gene ambiguous. Trimming pared 2 bases from V and 3 bases from J, leaving 10 bases between. The CDR3 spans 14 residues. CDR1 and CDR2 from the germline V gene are SGHTA and FQGNSA. The CDR3 protein is CASSLIPGYTEAFF. The CDR3 DNA reads TGTGCCAGCAGCTTAATACCAGGCTACACTGAAGCTTTCTTT.

The chain has TRBV12-3 or TRBV12-4 and TRBJ2-3; 9 bases are shared with TRBD1. Trimming cost V 5 bases and J 5 bases; bases outside gene matches: 8. The CDR3 length is 15 residues. The CDR3 loop reads CASSRTGVPRDTQYF. The CDR3 bases are TGTGCCAGCAGTCGGACAGGGGTCCCTCGAGATACGCAGTATTTT.

CDR3 protein: CASSIAGGAFF. CDR3 coding DNA: TGTGCCAGTAGTATAGCCGGCGGGGCTTTCTTT. The chain combines TRBV19 with TRBJ1-1; D gene uncertain. Looked up from germline, CDR1 is LNHDA and CDR2 is SQIVND (reference sequence). This CDR3 spans 11 amino acids. V was clipped by 1 base and J by 11 bases, with 8 bases between them.

CDR3 DNA: TGTGCCAGCAGCTTCCGTGGGGGCAATCCCCGCTCCTACGAGCAGTACTTC. Translated: CASSFRGGNPRSYEQYF. V gene TRBV5-5 combines with J gene TRBJ2-7; possible D gene TRBD1, 6 bases. The length of the CDR3 is 17 residues. In germline, CDR1 is SGHKS, CDR2 YYEKEE (reference sequence). V shed 2 bases and J shed 0 bases, with 18 bases lying between them.

The chain is built from TRBV12-3 or TRBV12-4 and TRBJ1-2, with TRBD1 as a possible D gene (5 bases). The CDR3 is 13 residues long. Trimming shortened V by 8 bases and J by 7 bases, and 17 bases separated the two germline ends. This CDR3 is CASAWGSVGGYTF. The CDR3, as DNA: TGTGCCAGCGCCTGGGGCTCAGTGGGTGGCTACACCTTC.

This chain connects TRBV12-3 or TRBV12-4 to TRBJ2-1; tentative D call: TRBD1 (7 bases). The germline V and J ends were trimmed by 6 bases and 2 bases, with 11 bases remaining between them. CDR3 length: 14 residues. The CDR3 loop reads CASRGGTAYNEQFF. The DNA of the CDR3 is TGTGCCAGCAGGGGCGGGACAGCCTACAATGAGCAGTTCTTC.

This clonotype has ten or more counts. The chain has TRBV12-3 or TRBV12-4 and TRBJ2-3, with 11 bases lining up with TRBD2. After removal of 6 bases from V and 4 bases from J, the junction contained 6 bases not matched to a gene. CDR3 length: 15 amino acids. This CDR3 is CASSPLAGGADTQYF. Here the CDR3 DNA reads TGTGCCAGCAGCCCCCTAGCGGGAGGTGCAGATACGCAGTATTTT.

For the CDR3, the DNA is TGTGCCAGAGATAGGAGACAGGGACATCAGCCCCAGCATTTT. It translates to CARDRRQGHQPQHF. The rearrangement links TRBV12-3 or TRBV12-4 to TRBJ1-5; 7 bases align to TRBD1. V gave up 9 bases and J gave up 5 bases; unmatched junction bases: 10. The CDR3 has 14 residues.

In its sample, this clonotype was seen a few times. The gene calls are TRBV7-8 and TRBJ2-1; 8 bases are shared with TRBD2. CDR3 length: 16 residues. V gave up 5 bases and J gave up 4 bases; unmatched junction bases: 10. In germline, CDR1 is SGHVS, CDR2 FQNEAQ. In nucleotides, the CDR3 is TGTGCCAGCAGCCCGTTAATTTCGGGGGGGTACAATGAGCAGTTCTTC. Translated: CASSPLISGGYNEQFF.

This clonotype was observed a few times. The V gene is TRBV19, the J gene TRBJ2-3; either TRBD1 or TRBD2 may supply D (5 bases each). The length of the CDR3 is 15 residues. Germline V gives CDR1 LNHDA, CDR2 SQIVND (reference sequence). Trimming stripped 6 bases from V and 2 bases from J, with 15 bases between. The CDR3 loop is CASRTGTPYTDTQYF. CDR3 nucleotide sequence: TGTGCCAGTAGGACTGGGACGCCCTACACAGATACGCAGTATTTT. Using reference TRBV19 and TRBJ2-3 for the parts outside the CDR3, the full variable domain is DGGITQSPKYLFRKEGQNVTLSCEQNLNHDAMYWYRQDPGQGLRLIYYSQIVNDFQKGDIAEGYSVSREKKESFPLTVTSAQKNPTAFYLCASRTGTPYTDTQYFGPGTRLTVL.

Only a few counts were recorded for this clonotype. The rearrangement links TRBV19 to TRBJ1-5, with no clear D. The length of the CDR3 is 15 residues. V lost 9 bases, J lost 0 bases, and 15 bases lay in between. Per the germline V gene, CDR1 is LNHDA and CDR2 is SQIVND (reference sequence). The CDR3, as DNA: TGTGCCAGACCCAGACCGGTCGGTAGCAATCAGCCCCAGCATTTT. Amino acid sequence: CARPRPVGSNQPQHF.

This chain uses TRBV20-1 with TRBJ2-1; D might be TRBD1 (6 bases). Trimming took off 4 bases at V and 8 bases at J, with 12 bases between the two ends. Per germline, CDR1 DFQATT and CDR2 SNEGSKA (reference sequence). The CDR3 contains 12 residues. The CDR3 DNA reads as TGCAGTGCTAACAGGGATGGGGATGAGCAGTTCTTC. Amino acids: CSANRDGDEQFF.

V gene TRBV4-2 combines with J gene TRBJ2-3; TRBD2 matches 7 bases. Unmatched junction bases numbered 4, after V lost 3 bases and J lost 1 base. Looked up from germline, CDR1 is LGHNA and CDR2 is YNFKEQ. This CDR3 region has 15 residues. The CDR3 coding sequence is TGTGCCAGCAGCCAGTCCGCGGGGGGCACAGATACGCAGTATTTT. Its protein is CASSQSAGGTDTQYF.